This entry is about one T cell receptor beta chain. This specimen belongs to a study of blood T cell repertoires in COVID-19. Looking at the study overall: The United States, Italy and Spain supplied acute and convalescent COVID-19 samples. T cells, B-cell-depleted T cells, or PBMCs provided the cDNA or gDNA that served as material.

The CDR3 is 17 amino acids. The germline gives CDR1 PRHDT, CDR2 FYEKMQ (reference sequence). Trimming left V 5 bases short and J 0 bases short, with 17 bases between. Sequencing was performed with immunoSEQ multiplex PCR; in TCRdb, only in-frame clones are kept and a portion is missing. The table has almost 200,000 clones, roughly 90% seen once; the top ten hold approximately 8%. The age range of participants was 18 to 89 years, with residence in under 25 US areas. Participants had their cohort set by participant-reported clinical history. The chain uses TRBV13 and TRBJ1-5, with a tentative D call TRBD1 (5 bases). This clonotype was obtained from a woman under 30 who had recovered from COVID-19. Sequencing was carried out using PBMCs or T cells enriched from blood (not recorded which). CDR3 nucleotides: TGTGCCAGCAGCGGAATCATCGGGGGGTATAGCAATCAGCCCCAGCATTTT. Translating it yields CASSGIIGGYSNQPQHF.